This T cell receptor beta chain appears in the sequencing data of a study of T-cell reconstitution after alpha-beta-depleted transplantation in children. Whole-study findings and limits: Reported findings indicate that, about two months after transplant, alpha-beta T cells came from several hundred expanded clones, which were derived from non-depleted graft cells. By one year post-transplant, T-cell counts and diversity largely arose from T cells that were newly produced.

This clonotype was picked up many times. The target antigen is unknown. Just one base apart from a much larger clone, this may be a read error. CDR1 and CDR2 (germline): MNHEY, SMNVEV (reference sequence). There are 12 residues in the CDR3. Trimming pared 3 bases from V and 4 bases from J, leaving 7 bases between. Unique molecular identifiers were incorporated during preparation of the TCRbeta library. TCRdb re-analysed the PCR reads in MiXCR, keeping a single row per CDR3 protein. The data contain about 300,000 distinct CDR3 sequences, 7.5% to 9% of them singletons. Sequenced material: peripheral blood, taken 360 days after TCRalphabeta/CD19-depleted stem cell transplant. This chain uses TRBV27 with TRBJ2-7, with D possibly being TRBD1 or TRBD2 (5 bases each). The clonotype originates from a female patient aged 2 to 10 who had a stem cell transplant for Fanconi anemia, so the T cells may come from the graft donor. The CDR3 is CASSFWGYEQYF. CDR3 nucleotides: TGTGCCAGCAGTTTTTGGGGGTACGAGCAGTACTTC.